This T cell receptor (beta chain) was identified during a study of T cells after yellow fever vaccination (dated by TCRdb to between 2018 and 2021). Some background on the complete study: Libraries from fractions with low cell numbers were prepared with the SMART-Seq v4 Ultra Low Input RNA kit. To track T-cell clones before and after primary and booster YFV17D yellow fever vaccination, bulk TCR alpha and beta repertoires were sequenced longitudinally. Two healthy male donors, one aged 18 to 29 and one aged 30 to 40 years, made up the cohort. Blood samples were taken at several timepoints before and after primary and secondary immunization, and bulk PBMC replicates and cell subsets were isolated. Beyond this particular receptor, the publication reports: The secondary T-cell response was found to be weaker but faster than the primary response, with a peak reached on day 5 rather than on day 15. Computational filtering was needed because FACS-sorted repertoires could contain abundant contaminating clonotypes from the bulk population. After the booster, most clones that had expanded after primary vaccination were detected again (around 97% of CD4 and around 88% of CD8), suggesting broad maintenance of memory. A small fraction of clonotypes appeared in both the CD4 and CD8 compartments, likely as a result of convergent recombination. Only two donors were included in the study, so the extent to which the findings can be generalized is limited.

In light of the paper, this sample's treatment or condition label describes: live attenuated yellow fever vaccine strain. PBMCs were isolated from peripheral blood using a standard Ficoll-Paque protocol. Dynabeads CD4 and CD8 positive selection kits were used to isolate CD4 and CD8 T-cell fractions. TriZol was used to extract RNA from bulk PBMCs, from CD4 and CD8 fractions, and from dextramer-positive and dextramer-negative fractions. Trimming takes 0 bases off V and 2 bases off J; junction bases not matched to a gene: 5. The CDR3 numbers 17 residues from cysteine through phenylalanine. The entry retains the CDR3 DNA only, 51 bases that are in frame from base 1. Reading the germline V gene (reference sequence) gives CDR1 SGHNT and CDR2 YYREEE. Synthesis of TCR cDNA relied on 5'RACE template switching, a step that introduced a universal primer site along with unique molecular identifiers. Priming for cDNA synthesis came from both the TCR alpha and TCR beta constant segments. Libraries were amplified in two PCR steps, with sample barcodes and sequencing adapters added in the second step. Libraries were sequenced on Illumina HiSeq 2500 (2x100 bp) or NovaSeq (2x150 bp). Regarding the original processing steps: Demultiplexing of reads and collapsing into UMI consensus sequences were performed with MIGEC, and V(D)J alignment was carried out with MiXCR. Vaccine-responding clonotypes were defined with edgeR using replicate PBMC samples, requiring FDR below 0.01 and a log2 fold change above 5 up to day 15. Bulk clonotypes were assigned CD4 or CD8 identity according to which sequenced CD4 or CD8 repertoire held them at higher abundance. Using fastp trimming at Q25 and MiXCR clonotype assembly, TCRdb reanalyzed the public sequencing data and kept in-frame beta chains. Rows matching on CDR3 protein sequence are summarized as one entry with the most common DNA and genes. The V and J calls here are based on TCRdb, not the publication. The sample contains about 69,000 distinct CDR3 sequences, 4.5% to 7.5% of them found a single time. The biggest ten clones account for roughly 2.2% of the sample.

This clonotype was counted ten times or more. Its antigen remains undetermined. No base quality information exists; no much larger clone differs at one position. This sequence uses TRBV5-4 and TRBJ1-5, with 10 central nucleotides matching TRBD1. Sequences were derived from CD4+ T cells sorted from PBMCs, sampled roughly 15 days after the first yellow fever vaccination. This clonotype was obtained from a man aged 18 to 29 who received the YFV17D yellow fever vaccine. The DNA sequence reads TGTGCCAGCAGCTTGGGGGGGGACAGGGGTGGCAATCAGCCCCAGCATTTT. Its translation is CASSLGGDRGGNQPQHF.